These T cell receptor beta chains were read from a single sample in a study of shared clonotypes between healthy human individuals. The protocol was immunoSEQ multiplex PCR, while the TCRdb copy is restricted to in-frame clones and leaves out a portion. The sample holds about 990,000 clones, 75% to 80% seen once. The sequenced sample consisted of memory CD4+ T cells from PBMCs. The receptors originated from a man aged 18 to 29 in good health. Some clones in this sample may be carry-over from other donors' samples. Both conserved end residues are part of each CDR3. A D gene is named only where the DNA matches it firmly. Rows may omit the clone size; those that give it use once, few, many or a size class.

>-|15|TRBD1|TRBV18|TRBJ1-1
CASSPNTGGATEAFF
TGTGCCAGCTCCCCGAATACAGGGGGTGCCACTGAAGCTTTCTTT
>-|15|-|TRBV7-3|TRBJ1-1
CASSYDSNMNTEAFF
TGTGCCAGCTCTTATGACAGTAACATGAACACTGAAGCTTTCTTT
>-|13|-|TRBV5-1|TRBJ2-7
CASSSTGPYEQYF
TGCGCCAGCAGCTCGACGGGGCCTTACGAGCAGTACTTC
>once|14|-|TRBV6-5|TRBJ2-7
CASSYGRGLYEQYF
TGTGCCAGCAGTTATGGGCGGGGCCTCTACGAGCAGTACTTC
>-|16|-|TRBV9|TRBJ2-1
CASSSRTIKDSNEQFF
TGTGCCAGCAGCTCACGTACAATAAAGGACAGTAATGAGCAGTTCTTC
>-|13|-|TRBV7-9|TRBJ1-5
CASSLAGSQPQHF
TGTGCCAGCAGCTTAGCGGGGAGTCAGCCCCAGCATTTT
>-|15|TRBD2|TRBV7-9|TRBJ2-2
CASSLLAGGLNKLFF
TGTGCCAGCAGCTTACTAGCGGGAGGGCTAAACAAGCTGTTTTTT
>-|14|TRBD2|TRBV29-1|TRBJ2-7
CSVVTSGSIYEQYF
TGCAGCGTCGTGACTAGCGGGAGCATCTACGAGCAGTACTTC
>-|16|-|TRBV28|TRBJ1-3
CASSLGGGGPGNTIYF
TGTGCCAGCAGTTTAGGCGGTGGCGGACCTGGAAACACCATATATTTT
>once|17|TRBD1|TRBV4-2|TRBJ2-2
CASSQSRGTANTGELFF
TGTGCCAGCAGCCAGTCCAGGGGGACCGCGAACACCGGGGAGCTGTTTTTT
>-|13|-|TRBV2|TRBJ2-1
CASSAERPNEQFF
TGTGCCAGCAGTGCTGAACGACCCAATGAGCAGTTCTTC
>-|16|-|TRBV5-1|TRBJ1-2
CASSSSPGGRNYGYTF
TGCGCCAGCAGCTCTTCCCCCGGGGGGCGCAACTATGGCTACACCTTC
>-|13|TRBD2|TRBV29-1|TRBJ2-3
CSVRTSGTDTQYF
TGCAGCGTTAGGACTAGCGGAACAGATACGCAGTATTTT
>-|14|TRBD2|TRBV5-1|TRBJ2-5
CASTHGLAWETQYF
TGCGCCAGCACCCATGGACTAGCATGGGAGACCCAGTACTTC
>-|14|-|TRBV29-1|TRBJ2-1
CSVHHRGRYNEQFF
TGCAGCGTTCACCACCGCGGACGCTACAATGAGCAGTTCTTC
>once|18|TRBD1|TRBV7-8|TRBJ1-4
CASSRDRIPANAQRGVFF
TGTGCCAGCAGCCGGGACAGAATCCCGGCAAACGCCCAAAGAGGGGTGTTTTTT
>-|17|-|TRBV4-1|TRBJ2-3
CASSQDRRAAGSDTQYF
TGCGCCAGCAGCCAAGATCGAAGGGCAGCCGGTTCGGATACGCAGTATTTT
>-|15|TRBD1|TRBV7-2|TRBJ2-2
CASREGQGRGGELFF
TGTGCCAGCAGGGAAGGACAGGGACGAGGCGGGGAGCTGTTTTTT
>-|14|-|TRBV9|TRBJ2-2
CASSVAGSTGELFF
TGTGCCAGCAGCGTAGCTGGCAGTACCGGGGAGCTGTTTTTT
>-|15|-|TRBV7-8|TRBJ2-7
CASSLGGRSSYEQYF
TGTGCCAGCAGCTTAGGGGGTCGATCCTCCTACGAGCAGTACTTC
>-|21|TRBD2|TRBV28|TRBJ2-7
CASSSLGTSGDLNHPAYEQYF
TGTGCCAGCAGTTCCCTTGGGACTAGCGGCGATTTAAATCACCCTGCCTACGAGCAGTACTTC
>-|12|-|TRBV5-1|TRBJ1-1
CASREEGPEAFF
TGCGCCAGCAGGGAAGAGGGCCCTGAAGCTTTCTTT
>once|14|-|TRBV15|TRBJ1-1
CATSNAAMNTEAFF
TGTGCCACCAGCAATGCAGCTATGAACACTGAAGCTTTCTTT
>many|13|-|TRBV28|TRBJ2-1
CACRLRVPDEQFF
TGTGCCTGTAGACTGAGGGTCCCGGATGAGCAGTTCTTC
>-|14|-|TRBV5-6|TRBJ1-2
CASSLAMDGYGYTF
TGTGCCAGCAGCTTGGCCATGGACGGCTATGGCTACACCTTC
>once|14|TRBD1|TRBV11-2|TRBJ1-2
CASSLGDRGRGYTF
TGTGCCAGCAGCTTAGGGGACAGGGGGCGCGGCTACACCTTC
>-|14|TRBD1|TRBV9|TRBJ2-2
CASSVLQGTGELFF
TGTGCCAGCAGCGTACTACAGGGGACCGGGGAGCTGTTTTTT
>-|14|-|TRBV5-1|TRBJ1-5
CASSPGGSNQPQHF
TGCGCCAGCAGCCCTGGTGGAAGTAATCAGCCCCAGCATTTT
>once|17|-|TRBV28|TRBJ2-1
CASSFFQGPAGKNEQFF
TGTGCCAGCAGTTTCTTTCAGGGGCCGGCGGGCAAAAATGAGCAGTTCTTC
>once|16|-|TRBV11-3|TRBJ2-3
CASSLGLGRDPDTQYF
TGTGCCAGCAGCTTAGGTCTAGGCAGGGACCCAGATACGCAGTATTTT
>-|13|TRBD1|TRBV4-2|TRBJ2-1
CASSQDWDSVQFF
TGTGCCAGCAGCCAAGATTGGGACAGCGTACAGTTCTTC
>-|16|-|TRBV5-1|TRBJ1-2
CASSASPTGGNYGYTF
TGCGCCAGCAGCGCATCTCCGACAGGCGGGAACTATGGCTACACCTTC
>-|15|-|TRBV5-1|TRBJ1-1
CASSWMGRTNTEAFF
TGCGCCAGCAGCTGGATGGGACGGACGAACACTGAAGCTTTCTTT
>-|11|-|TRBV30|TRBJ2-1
CAWSVRNEQFF
TGTGCCTGGAGTGTGCGAAATGAGCAGTTCTTC
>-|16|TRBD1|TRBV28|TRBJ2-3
CASSRARQGLTDTQYF
TGTGCCAGCAGTAGGGCCCGACAGGGGTTAACAGATACGCAGTATTTT
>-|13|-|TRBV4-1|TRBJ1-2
CASSQEGLWGYTF
TGCGCCAGCAGCCAAGAAGGACTTTGGGGCTACACCTTC
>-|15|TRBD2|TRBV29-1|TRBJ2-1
CSVVTLAGGGNEQFF
TGCAGCGTTGTGACCCTAGCGGGAGGGGGCAATGAGCAGTTCTTC
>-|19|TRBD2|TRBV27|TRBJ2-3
CASSPLFSTSGRGPDTQYF
TGTGCCAGCAGTCCTCTCTTCTCAACTAGCGGGAGGGGCCCAGATACGCAGTATTTT
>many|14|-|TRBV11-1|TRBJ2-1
CASQRDSSYNEQFF
TGTGCCAGCCAGCGGGACAGCTCCTACAATGAGCAGTTCTTC
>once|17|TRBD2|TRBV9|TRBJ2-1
CASSPPLGRGSYNEQFF
TGTGCCAGCAGCCCACCCCTGGGGCGGGGGTCTTACAATGAGCAGTTCTTC
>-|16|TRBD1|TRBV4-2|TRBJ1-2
CASSQTVTGGAYGYTF
TGTGCCAGCAGCCAAACTGTAACAGGGGGCGCCTATGGCTACACCTTC
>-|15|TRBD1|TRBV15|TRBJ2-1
CATSRGGTAYNEQFF
TGTGCCACCAGCAGAGGGGGGACAGCCTACAATGAGCAGTTCTTC
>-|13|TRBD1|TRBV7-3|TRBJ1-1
CASSPHPQGEAFF
TGTGCCAGCAGCCCCCATCCACAGGGGGAAGCTTTCTTT
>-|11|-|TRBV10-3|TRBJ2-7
CASVGYYEQYF
TGTGCCTCGGTTGGCTACTACGAGCAGTACTTC
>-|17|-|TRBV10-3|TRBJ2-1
CAISARLSGSSYNEQFF
TGTGCCATCAGTGCCCGCTTGAGCGGCAGCTCCTACAATGAGCAGTTCTTC
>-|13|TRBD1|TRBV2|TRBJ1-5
CASKGGERQPQHF
TGTGCCAGCAAAGGGGGCGAACGACAGCCCCAGCATTTT
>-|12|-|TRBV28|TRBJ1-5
CATRAPGQPQHF
TGTGCTACCAGGGCCCCGGGTCAGCCCCAGCATTTT
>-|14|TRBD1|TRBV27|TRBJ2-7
CASSGRTGAHEQYF
TGTGCCAGCAGTGGCCGGACAGGGGCTCACGAGCAGTACTTC
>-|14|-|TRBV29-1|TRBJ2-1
CSVETQTGGDEQFF
TGCAGCGTTGAGACTCAGACAGGAGGGGATGAGCAGTTCTTC
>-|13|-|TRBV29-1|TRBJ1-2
CSVQGLANYGYTF
TGCAGCGTACAGGGACTTGCTAACTATGGCTACACCTTC
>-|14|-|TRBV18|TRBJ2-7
CASSPMGFSYEQYF
TGTGCCAGCTCACCAATGGGATTCTCCTACGAGCAGTACTTC
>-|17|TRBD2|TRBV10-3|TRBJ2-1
CAIRAGGLAGGLNEQFF
TGTGCCATCAGAGCGGGAGGACTAGCGGGAGGATTGAATGAGCAGTTCTTC
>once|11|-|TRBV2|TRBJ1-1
CASSQGTEAFF
TGTGCCAGCTCACAGGGCACTGAAGCTTTCTTT
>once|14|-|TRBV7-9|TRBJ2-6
CASSFGSGANVLTF
TGTGCCAGCAGCTTTGGGTCTGGGGCCAACGTCCTGACTTTC